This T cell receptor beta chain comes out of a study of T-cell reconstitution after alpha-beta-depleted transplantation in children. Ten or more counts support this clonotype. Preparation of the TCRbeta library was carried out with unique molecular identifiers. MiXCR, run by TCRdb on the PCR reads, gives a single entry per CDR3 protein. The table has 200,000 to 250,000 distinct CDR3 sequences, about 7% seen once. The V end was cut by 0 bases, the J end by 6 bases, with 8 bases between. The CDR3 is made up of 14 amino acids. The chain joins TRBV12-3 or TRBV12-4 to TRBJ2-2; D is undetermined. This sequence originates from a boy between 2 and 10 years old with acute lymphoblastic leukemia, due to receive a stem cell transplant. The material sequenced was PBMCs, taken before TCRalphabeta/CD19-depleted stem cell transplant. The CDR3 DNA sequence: TGTGCCAGCAGTTTAGCAAATGGCCCCGGGGAGCTGTTTTTT. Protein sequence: CASSLANGPGELFF.